This entry concerns a single TCR beta chain. Its specificity is unknown. The data originate from a study of breast tumors, draining lymph nodes, adjacent tissues. General study points: That most tumor T cells come from lymph nodes remained unproven.

Via MiXCR, TCRdb re-called the multiplex PCR reads, giving one row per CDR3 protein. The sample consists of approximately 20,000 distinct CDR3 sequences, around 50% of them appearing once. Trimming took 5 bases from V and 4 from J; bases not matched to a gene: 4. Germline V gene data show CDR1 as ENHRY and CDR2 as SYGVKD. The CDR3 sequence is 14 residues long. Sequencing used breast tumor tissue. This clonotype originated in a female donor with breast cancer. Some clones in this sample may be carry-over from other donors' samples. This chain links TRBV10-3 with TRBJ2-5, with 10 bases that match TRBD2. CDR3 residues: CAISPGLASETQYF. The CDR3 DNA reads TGTGCCATCAGTCCGGGACTAGCGTCAGAGACCCAGTACTTC.